Presented here are 26 T cell receptor beta chains from one specimen sequenced in a study of control samples from healthy donors and cancer patients. Assay: immunoSEQ multiplex PCR; the TCRdb copy retains only in-frame clones and omits some. The profile shows some 67,000 clones, about 90% of them singletons. The sequenced material came from PBMCs. These receptors were collected from a man aged 55-75 years with lung cancer.

J is TRBJ2-3 and V is TRBV6-2 or TRBV6-3; 7 positions match TRBD1. Germline V gene sequence: CDR1 MNHEY, CDR2 SVGEGT. The junction had 8 bases not matched to a gene; V was cut back by 2 bases and J by 3 bases. The CDR3 totals 16 residues. DNA for the CDR3: TGTGCCAGCAGTTACGTAGGGACAGCCGGAACAGATACGCAGTATTTT. Protein sequence: CASSYVGTAGTDTQYF.

V and J are TRBV30 and TRBJ1-2, with 8 bases identical to TRBD1. Looked up from germline, CDR1 is GTSNPN and CDR2 is SVGIG (reference sequence). The length of the CDR3 is 14 residues. The V segment lost 3 bases and the J segment 4 bases; nucleotides outside the gene matches: 7. CDR3 in DNA: TGTGCCTGGAGCGGTGGACAGGGTAGCTATGGCTACACCTTC. It codes for CAWSGGQGSYGYTF.

This chain joins TRBV4-1 and TRBJ1-5, with a weak D call TRBD1 (5 bases). V shed 0 bases and J shed 4 bases, with 16 bases lying between them. From germline, CDR1 is MGHRA and CDR2 YSYEKL. The CDR3 sequence is 17 residues long. Here the CDR3 DNA reads TGCGCCAGCAGCCAAGAACCGGGGGGAATTGGAAATCAGCCCCAGCATTTT. It yields the protein CASSQEPGGIGNQPQHF.

V usage is TRBV5-1 and J usage is TRBJ2-6; the match to TRBD1 covers 7 bases. Germline loops: CDR1 SGHRS, CDR2 YFSETQ. V gave up 4 bases and J gave up 1 base; unmatched junction bases: 5. The CDR3 runs to 16 residues. CDR3 sequence: CASSPGQHSGANVLTF. Written as DNA, the CDR3 is TGCGCCAGCAGCCCGGGACAGCATTCTGGGGCCAACGTCCTGACTTTC.

V and J are TRBV7-7 and TRBJ2-5; D gene uncertain. Germline CDR1 and CDR2: SSHAT and FNYEAQ (reference sequence). The CDR3 covers 13 residues. Trimming stripped 5 bases from V and 0 bases from J, with 7 bases between. The CDR3 loop reads CASSQGYQETQYF. DNA for the CDR3: TGTGCCAGCAGCCAAGGATACCAAGAGACCCAGTACTTC.

This clone was seen just once. The chain is built from TRBV5-6 and TRBJ2-7, with D uncertain. Trimming took 2 bases from V and 7 from J, leaving 10 bases between them. In germline, CDR1 is SGHDT, CDR2 YYEEEE. This CDR3 region has 12 residues. The CDR3 here is CASSFLIGEQYF. The CDR3 nucleotides are TGTGCCAGCAGCTTCCTAATCGGGGAGCAGTACTTC. Using reference TRBV5-6 and TRBJ2-7 for the parts outside the CDR3, the full variable domain is DAGVTQSPTHLIKTRGQQVTLRCSPKSGHDTVSWYQQALGQGPQFIFQYYEEEERQRGNFPDRFSGHQFPNYSSELNVNALLLGDSALYLCASSFLIGEQYFGPGTRLTVT.

The rearrangement links TRBV6-6 to TRBJ2-1; no definite D call. V was pared by 6 bases and J by 2 bases, with 14 bases between. The CDR3 loop spans 15 amino acids. Germline CDR1 is MNHNY and CDR2 is SVGAGI (reference sequence). CDR3 nucleotides: TGTGCCAGCAGCTCAACACCGTCCCCCTACAATGAGCAGTTCTTC. This gives the protein CASSSTPSPYNEQFF.

CDR3 sequence (DNA): TGTGCCACTCTGAGACAGGTCCAAGAGACCCAGTACTTC. Protein product: CATLRQVQETQYF. The gene calls are TRBV10-3 and TRBJ2-5, with D possibly matching TRBD1 (6 bases). Trimming left V 10 bases short and J 1 base short, with 13 bases between. CDR3 length: 13 residues. Germline V CDR1 and CDR2: ENHRY, SYGVKD.

This sequence joins TRBV4-2 and TRBJ1-5; no firm D call. Deletions cut 0 bases from V and 5 bases from J, with 17 bases between. The V gene's germline CDR1 is LGHNA and CDR2 YNFKEQ. The CDR3 contains 17 residues. CDR3 nucleotide sequence: TGTGCCAGCAGCCAAGAAATCCGGGTAACTTGGGATCAGCCCCAGCATTTT. It encodes CASSQEIRVTWDQPQHF.

This sequence joins TRBV24-1 and TRBJ2-2, with 9 bases matching TRBD1. Germline values: CDR1 KGHDR, CDR2 SFDVKD. V dropped 3 bases and J dropped 2; count of bases not matched to a gene: 3. This CDR3 comprises 16 residues. DNA of the CDR3: TGTGCCACCAGTGATCGGGGACAGGGAAACACCGGGGAGCTGTTTTTT. Its translation is CATSDRGQGNTGELFF.

This clone was detected only once. The gene calls are TRBV18 and TRBJ2-7; possibly TRBD1 for D (8 bases). The germline CDR1 and CDR2 sequences are KGHSH and LQKENI. With 5 bases removed from V and 3 bases from J, the gap between germline ends came to 17 bases. This CDR3 has 15 amino acids. CDR3 sequence: CASSKNRGGRYEQYV. The CDR3 nucleotides read TGTGCCAGCTCAAAAAACAGGGGGGGCCGCTACGAGCAGTACGTC.

The chain combines TRBV5-1 with TRBJ1-2, with TRBD1 as a possible D gene (6 bases). Trimming removed 4 bases from V and 5 bases from J, with 12 bases in between. The length of the CDR3 is 13 residues. Germline-derived CDR1 and CDR2 are SGHRS and YFSETQ. CDR3 in DNA: TGCGCCAGCAGCGGGGACCAGGGGTATGGCTACACCTTC. It codes for CASSGDQGYGYTF. Full variable domain (rest looked up from reference TRBV5-1 and TRBJ1-2): KAGVTQTPRYLIKTRGQQVTLSCSPISGHRSVSWYQQTPGQGLQFLFEYFSETQRNKGNFPGRFSGRQFSNSRSEMNVSTLELGDSALYLCASSGDQGYGYTFGSGTRLTVV.

Concerning this clone itself: The identical CDR3 is also encoded by other nucleotide sequences in the sample. The V gene is TRBV2, the J gene TRBJ1-5; no firm D call. CDR1 and CDR2 from the germline V gene are SNHLY and FYNNEI. This CDR3 has 12 residues. The V end lost 3 bases, the J end lost 5 bases, and 5 bases lay between the germline ends. The CDR3 nucleotides read TGTGCCAGCAGTGACAGTTATCAGCCCCAGCATTTT. This sequence encodes CASSDSYQPQHF.

The chain combines TRBV30 with TRBJ1-6; no definite D call. V gave up 1 base and J gave up 8 bases, with 6 bases separating them. CDR1 is GTSNPN, CDR2 SVGIG, per germline (reference sequence). This CDR3 comprises 12 residues. Here the CDR3 DNA reads TGTGCCTGGAGTGAGGATGATTCACCCCTCCACTTT. Amino acids: CAWSEDDSPLHF.

This rearrangement joins TRBV6-5 to TRBJ2-1; TRBD2 might be the D (6 bases). Germline CDR1 is MNHEY and CDR2 is SVGAGI. V lost 7 bases, J lost 12 bases, and 19 bases lay in between. The CDR3 is 13 residues long. CDR3 sequence reads: CASTRDPGTRQFF. The CDR3 DNA reads TGTGCCAGCACCCGCGATCCGGGGACTCGGCAGTTCTTC.

V gene TRBV24-1 combines with J gene TRBJ1-2, with 11 bases that match TRBD1. Germline CDR1 KGHDR, CDR2 SFDVKD. This CDR3 has 14 residues. V lost 4 bases, J lost 8 bases, and 5 bases stayed unmatched. The CDR3 spells CATSDRDRGRGYTF. CDR3 coding DNA: TGTGCCACCAGTGACCGGGACAGGGGGAGAGGCTACACCTTC.

This CDR3 reads CASSGELRGGGDTQYF. The CDR3 bases are TGTGCCAGCAGCGGAGAGCTCCGGGGCGGGGGAGATACGCAGTATTTT. This rearrangement joins TRBV4-2 to TRBJ2-3; TRBD2 aligns across 7 bases. The CDR3 runs 16 residues. After removal of 5 bases from V and 5 bases from J, the junction contained 13 bases not matched to a gene. The germline CDR1 and CDR2 sequences are LGHNA and YNFKEQ.

The chain is built from TRBV30 and TRBJ1-4, with 7 bases lining up with TRBD1. Per germline, CDR1 GTSNPN and CDR2 SVGIG (reference sequence). With V trimmed by 2 bases and J by 8 bases, 2 bases remained unmatched. The CDR3 is 12 amino acids. CDR3: CAWSIQGEKLFF. CDR3 sequence (DNA): TGTGCCTGGAGTATACAGGGGGAAAAACTGTTTTTT.

J is TRBJ1-2 and V is TRBV3-1 (or the pseudogene TRBV3-2); D possibly corresponds to TRBD1 (6 bases). The CDR3 is 13 amino acids. CDR1 and CDR2 from the germline V gene are LGHDT and YNNKEL (reference sequence). V was clipped by 1 base and J by 7 bases, with 10 bases between them. The CDR3 region is CASSQGGQRGYTF. The CDR3 DNA sequence: TGTGCCAGCAGCCAAGGCGGACAGCGTGGCTACACCTTC.

The J gene is TRBJ1-3, the V gene TRBV5-1; weak D call: TRBD1 (5 bases). V lost 0 bases, J lost 4 bases, and 11 bases lay in between. This CDR3 has 15 residues. Per the germline V gene, CDR1 is SGHRS and CDR2 is YFSETQ. CDR3 in DNA: TGCGCCAGCAGCTTGGTCGGGGGTCCGGGAAACACCATATATTTT. This encodes CASSLVGGPGNTIYF. Full variable domain (missing parts from reference TRBV5-1 and TRBJ1-3): KAGVTQTPRYLIKTRGQQVTLSCSPISGHRSVSWYQQTPGQGLQFLFEYFSETQRNKGNFPGRFSGRQFSNSRSEMNVSTLELGDSALYLCASSLVGGPGNTIYFGEGSWLTVV.

This chain connects TRBV6-5 to TRBJ2-1; D uncertain. This CDR3 is built from 11 residues. Looked up from germline, CDR1 is MNHEY and CDR2 is SVGAGI. The V and J ends lost 7 bases and 8 bases respectively, with 9 bases between them. Here the CDR3 reads CASTFSHEQFF. Here the CDR3 DNA reads TGTGCCAGCACCTTCTCCCATGAGCAGTTCTTC.

V and J are TRBV5-1 and TRBJ1-4; D may be TRBD1 (5 bases). This CDR3 comprises 14 residues. Per the germline V gene, CDR1 is SGHRS and CDR2 is YFSETQ. Trimming pared 2 bases from V and 7 bases from J, leaving 12 bases between. CDR3 sequence: CASSLGTTSEKLFF. CDR3 in DNA: TGCGCCAGCAGCTTAGGGACGACAAGTGAAAAACTGTTTTTT.

The chain links TRBV9 to TRBJ1-1; D call uncertain. The germline V gene encodes CDR1 SGDLS and CDR2 YYNGEE. V dropped 4 bases and J dropped 5 bases, with 15 bases sitting between them. The CDR3 consists of 14 residues. The CDR3 coding sequence is TGTGCCAGCAGCTCCTCGACCGTCGGGACTGAAGCTTTCTTT. Its translation is CASSSSTVGTEAFF.

The chain links TRBV9 to TRBJ2-7; weak D call: TRBD1 (5 bases). The CDR3 is 14 amino acids. Trimming pared 0 bases from V and 2 bases from J, leaving 9 bases between. Germline V gives CDR1 SGDLS, CDR2 YYNGEE. CDR3 bases: TGTGCCAGCAGCGTAGGTACAGGTACCTACGAGCAGTACTTC. It specifies CASSVGTGTYEQYF.

The chain joins TRBV6-6 to TRBJ1-6, with D unclear. CDR3 size: 13 residues. Per germline, CDR1 MNHNY and CDR2 SVGAGI (reference sequence). Trimming took off 5 bases at V and 7 bases at J, with 9 bases between the two ends. The CDR3 DNA follows: TGTGCCAGCAGTACCTGGGAGAATTCACCCCTCCACTTT. Protein product: CASSTWENSPLHF.

The sample holds a few counts of this clone. V is TRBV6-1 and J is TRBJ2-3; D ambiguous. Germline assignment: CDR1 MNHNS and CDR2 SASEGT. The CDR3 runs to 14 residues. The V and J ends lost 2 bases and 6 bases respectively, with 12 bases between them. CDR3 region: CASSEKDLGDTQYF. The CDR3 bases are TGTGCCAGCAGTGAAAAAGACTTAGGGGATACGCAGTATTTT.